A single TCR beta chain is shown here with its context. The antigen it recognizes is unknown. Qualities for individual bases were not recorded, and no much larger clone is one base off. V loses 5 bases at its end and J loses 8 bases; junction bases beyond the gene matches: 10. The germline V gene specifies MDHEN as CDR1 and SYDVKM as CDR2. From cysteine to phenylalanine, the CDR3 is 14 amino acids long. Only CDR3 DNA is held: 42 bases, read in frame from base 1. The data derive from a study of blood T cell repertoires in COVID-19 (dated by TCRdb to 2018 to 2021). Background for the entire study: Samples from collaborators originated in the United States, Italy and Spain and spanned both the acute and convalescent phases of COVID-19. Subjects who had been exposed to COVID-19, were actively infected with it, or had recovered from it provided the deeply sampled blood TCRbeta repertoires that made up the dataset. A de-identified subject ID, COVID-19 status, age in years and sex were almost always included in the sample metadata. HLA class I and class II types, where available, came from metadata supplied by the sample provider rather than from assay-based typing. The prospective study material was composed of cDNA or gDNA derived from T cells, B-cell-depleted T cells, or PBMCs. Samples came from the ongoing ImmuneRACE study (first 160 participants) plus 1,254 subjects from 6 global collaborators. The repertoires were made available in a free public database intended to serve as a resource for research on the immune response to SARS-CoV-2.

Results the study describes overall, beyond this receptor: Clinical and demographic metadata were provided uncurated, with the amount varying by source and participant.

TCRbeta CDR3 regions were amplified from genomic DNA using the immunoSEQ Assay, a bias-controlled multiplex PCR. For the original study's pipeline: Nucleated cell counts per sample were estimated from amplification of reference gene primers within the assay. Sequence reads were collapsed and filtered to measure the absolute abundance of every unique TCRbeta CDR3 rearrangement. For each sample, productive Simpson clonality was calculated as the square root of Simpson's diversity index over productive rearrangements. As stored in TCRdb, this immuneACCESS dataset retains in-frame rearrangements with V and J assigned. A fraction of the clones does not appear; measured against another copy, unresolved V genes explain less than half of the discrepancy, and the remainder lacks a known reason. V and J calls and clone size are copied from that table; D and trimming were computed from the DNA. Counted in this sample were about 98,000 clones; about 81% of them appeared once. The top ten clones comprise roughly a quarter of the sample.

The collaborating institutions used their own protocols to collect whole blood in K2EDTA tubes. For TCRbeta analysis, collaborator samples were shipped as frozen whole blood, as isolated PBMCs, or as DNA extracted from either sample type. The sample taken for sequencing was peripheral blood. The source of this sequence is a man aged 65 to 79 with acute or convalescent COVID-19. Recombination linked TRBV28 to TRBJ1-2, and TRBD1 matches 8 of the central bases. This receptor has the CDR3 CASSPGQGEGGYTF. The nucleotides read TGTGCCAGCAGTCCCGGACAGGGAGAAGGGGGCTACACCTTC.